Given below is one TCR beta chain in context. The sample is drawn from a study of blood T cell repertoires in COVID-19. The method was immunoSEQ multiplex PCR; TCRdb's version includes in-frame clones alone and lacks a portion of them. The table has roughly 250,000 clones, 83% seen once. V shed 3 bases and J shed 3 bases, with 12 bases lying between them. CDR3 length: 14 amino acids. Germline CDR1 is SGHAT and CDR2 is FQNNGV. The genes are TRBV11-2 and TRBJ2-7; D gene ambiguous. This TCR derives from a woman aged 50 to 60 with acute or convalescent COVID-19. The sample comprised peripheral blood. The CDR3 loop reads CASSLSRLVYEQYF. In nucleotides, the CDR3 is TGTGCCAGCAGCTTGTCCAGGTTGGTCTACGAGCAGTACTTC.